What follows are 12 T cell receptor beta chains derived from one specimen sequenced in a study of cytomegalovirus exposure and HLA in healthy donors (dated by TCRdb to the late 2010s). Libraries were constructed by the immunoSEQ multiplex PCR assay. The multiplex PCR relied on a mix of 60 forward primers for TCR Vbeta segments and 13 reverse primers for TCR Jbeta segments. TCRdb limited this immuneACCESS table to in-frame rearrangements with V and J called. A share of clones is missing; checked studies link under half to unresolved V genes, and the rest is unexplained. This sample lists about 160,000 clones; approximately 80% were detected once. The ten largest make up 3.5% to 5% of the sample. The sample taken for sequencing was PBMCs. All receptors come from a man aged 35 to 55 in good health and CMV-seronegative.

The chain uses TRBV5-4 and TRBJ1-2; 7 bases agree with TRBD1. From germline, CDR1 is SGHNT and CDR2 YYREEE (reference sequence). The CDR3 totals 14 residues. V lost 5 bases to trimming and J lost 4 bases; unmatched junction nucleotides: 8. CDR3 region: CASRGLDRAYGYTF. The CDR3 nucleotides read TGTGCCAGCAGGGGGCTCGACAGGGCCTATGGCTACACCTTC.

This clone was counted once. The chain couples TRBV30 to TRBJ2-7; weak D call: TRBD1 (6 bases). V was trimmed by 4 bases and J by 0 bases, leaving 16 bases between them. The CDR3 has 15 residues. Germline V lookup: CDR1 GTSNPN, CDR2 SVGIG (reference sequence). Here the CDR3 DNA reads TGTGCCTGGAAACCAGACAGGCGAAGCTCCTACGAGCAGTACTTC. This gives the protein CAWKPDRRSSYEQYF.

This clone was seen once. It is unclear where the CDR3 begins or ends on the DNA, so no DNA is shown, and the CDR3 is as TCRdb lists it. Here the CDR3 reads CASRDWGTGTYF. The gene calls are TRBV7-9 and TRBJ2-4; the table's D gene call, TRBD1, was not cross checked with the DNA. The CDR3 comprises 12 residues, both ends counted. Germline CDR1 is SEHNR and CDR2 is FQNEAQ (reference sequence).

The V and J genes are TRBV30 and TRBJ2-5, with D maybe TRBD2 (5 bases). Germline CDR1 and CDR2: GTSNPN and SVGIG (reference sequence). The CDR3 spans 14 residues. Trimming stripped 1 base from V and 2 bases from J, with 11 bases between. The CDR3 is CAWSAGNNQETQYF. Here the CDR3 DNA reads TGTGCCTGGAGTGCGGGGAACAATCAAGAGACCCAGTACTTC.

This clone was observed a few times. The J gene is TRBJ2-3, the V gene TRBV7-3, with a possible D match to TRBD2 (6 bases). This CDR3 region has 16 residues. Trimming removed 6 bases at V and 2 bases at J, with 18 bases between. Germline V CDR1 and CDR2: SGHTA, FQGTGA. The CDR3 loop is CASSAQPGLNTDTQYF. CDR3 coding DNA: TGTGCCAGCAGTGCCCAACCGGGACTCAACACAGATACGCAGTATTTT.

The V call is TRBV19, the J call TRBJ2-3, with D hard to call. The CDR3 is 15 amino acids. Trimming pared 5 bases from V and 0 bases from J, leaving 12 bases between. Germline loops: CDR1 LNHDA, CDR2 SQIVND (reference sequence). As DNA, the CDR3 is TGTGCCAGTAGTGCTCAGGCCTCTAGCACAGATACGCAGTATTTT. Translated, it gives CASSAQASSTDTQYF.

This clone appeared a few times. The genes are TRBV18 and TRBJ2-1; perhaps TRBD2 as D (6 bases). The CDR3 has 14 residues. The V end was cut by 1 base, the J end by 8 bases, with 12 bases between. Germline V lookup: CDR1 KGHSH, CDR2 LQKENI. The CDR3 loop is CASSPQTGGYEQFF. The CDR3, as DNA: TGTGCCAGCTCACCACAGACCGGGGGTTATGAGCAGTTCTTC.

V usage is TRBV7-2 and J usage is TRBJ2-5, with TRBD2 matching over 7 bases. V shed 5 bases and J 10 bases; nucleotides not matched to a gene: 16. The CDR3 is 15 amino acids. Germline assignment: CDR1 SGHTA and CDR2 FQGNSA. CDR3 amino acids: CASSPEPSGGAGQYF. The CDR3 DNA is TGTGCCAGCAGCCCCGAGCCTAGCGGCGGGGCTGGCCAGTACTTC.

The rearrangement joins TRBV5-1 to TRBJ2-5; 7 bases match TRBD1. This CDR3 contains 15 residues. Per the germline V gene, CDR1 is SGHRS and CDR2 is YFSETQ. The V segment lost 0 bases and the J segment 3 bases; nucleotides outside the gene matches: 5. The CDR3 DNA follows: TGCGCCAGCAGCTTGGGGGACAGCCGAAAAGAGACCCAGTACTTC. It is translated as CASSLGDSRKETQYF.

CDR3 in amino acids: CASSPRTGAGANVLTF. For the CDR3, the DNA is TGTGCCAGCAGCCCTAGGACAGGGGCTGGGGCCAACGTCCTGACTTTC. The chain couples TRBV7-3 to TRBJ2-6, with 9 bases matching TRBD1. This CDR3 region has 16 residues. Germline CDR1 and CDR2: SGHTA and FQGTGA. Trimming at V came to 5 bases and at J to 2 bases, leaving 4 bases not matched to a gene.

This clone was detected only once. The chain recombines TRBV7-2 with TRBJ2-5; TRBD2 might be the D (6 bases). V was pared by 5 bases and J by 5 bases, with 21 bases between. The CDR3 is 16 residues long. CDR1 SGHTA and CDR2 FQGNSA come from the germline V gene. DNA of the CDR3: TGTGCCAGCAGCCTTTCCCTCGGGACTCCAGGGGAGACCCAGTACTTC. It is translated as CASSLSLGTPGETQYF.

This clone was observed once. This chain uses TRBV30 with TRBJ2-1, with TRBD2 matching over 8 bases. The V and J ends lost 1 base and 9 bases, in that order; junction bases with no gene match: 11. This CDR3 region has 15 residues. CDR1 and CDR2 (germline): GTSNPN, SVGIG (reference sequence). The CDR3 nucleotides read TGTGCCTGGAGTGCCCCAGCGGGGGTTCTTCCTGAGCAGTTCTTC. As protein: CAWSAPAGVLPEQFF.